A single sample gave rise to the 8 T cell receptor beta chains below, sequenced in a study of T cell clones after liver transplantation. Data came from immunoSEQ multiplex PCR; TCRdb stores just in-frame clones and leaves some out. This sample has roughly 74,000 clones, with over 70% found just once. The sample consisted of CD4+ T cells from blood, taken before liver transplant. The origin of the receptors is a human donor who received a liver transplant.

The chain has TRBV28 and TRBJ1-1, with D possibly matching TRBD1 (5 bases). The CDR3 covers 15 residues. Trimming removed 3 bases from V and 8 bases from J, with 19 bases in between. The germline CDR1 and CDR2 sequences are MDHEN and SYDVKM. The CDR3 DNA sequence: TGTGCCAGCAGTTTTTTAGGGACGGACCTCGCGGAAGCTTTCTTT. This codes for CASSFLGTDLAEAFF.

The V and J genes are TRBV10-3 and TRBJ1-1; tentative D call: TRBD1 (5 bases). Germline loops: CDR1 ENHRY, CDR2 SYGVKD. Trimming shortened V by 3 bases and J by 1 base, and 12 bases separated the two germline ends. The CDR3 spans 15 residues. CDR3 nucleotides: TGTGCCATCAGTGACCCCGGGGGTGGGAACACTGAAGCTTTCTTT. Protein product: CAISDPGGGNTEAFF.

This sequence joins TRBV19 and TRBJ2-1; TRBD2 matches 8 bases. With V trimmed by 7 bases and J by 2 bases, 7 bases remained unmatched. The V gene's germline CDR1 is LNHDA and CDR2 SQIVND (reference sequence). This CDR3 is 15 amino acids long. This CDR3 is CASTITSGAYNEQFF. DNA of the CDR3: TGTGCCAGTACCATTACTAGCGGAGCCTACAATGAGCAGTTCTTC. Variable domain in full (rest from reference TRBV19 and TRBJ2-1): DGGITQSPKYLFRKEGQNVTLSCEQNLNHDAMYWYRQDPGQGLRLIYYSQIVNDFQKGDIAEGYSVSREKKESFPLTVTSAQKNPTAFYLCASTITSGAYNEQFFGPGTRLTVL.

This clone was counted only a few times. The chain carries TRBV5-4 and TRBJ1-2; D not resolved. CDR1 is SGHNT and CDR2 is YYREEE in the germline V gene (reference sequence). The germline V and J ends were trimmed by 0 bases and 3 bases, with 9 bases remaining between them. This CDR3 is 14 amino acids long. The CDR3 here is CASSLVGIHYGYTF. The CDR3 DNA sequence: TGTGCCAGCAGCTTGGTTGGGATCCACTATGGCTACACCTTC.

The chain couples TRBV12-5 to TRBJ1-1; D is unclear. V was clipped by 6 bases and J by 3 bases, with 11 bases between them. The germline V gene encodes CDR1 LGHNT and CDR2 FRNRAP. The CDR3 is 13 amino acids. The CDR3 here is CASGMDGYTEAFF. CDR3 sequence (DNA): TGTGCTAGTGGCATGGACGGCTACACTGAAGCTTTCTTT.

The chain couples TRBV5-4 to TRBJ1-1; the D is unclear. Germline V CDR1 and CDR2: SGHNT, YYREEE (reference sequence). Between the trimmed V and J ends, which lost 1 base and 11 bases, there was a span of 18 bases. The CDR3 contains 14 residues. For the CDR3, the DNA is TGTGCCAGCAGCTTGCTTAGTACTTACCCCGTGGCTTTCTTT. Translating gives CASSLLSTYPVAFF.

The chain has TRBV5-8 and TRBJ1-5, with D unclear. The CDR3 has 13 amino acids. V was cut by 2 bases and J by 9 bases, with 12 bases left in between. The germline V gene encodes CDR1 SGHTS and CDR2 YDEGEE. The CDR3 loop reads CASSLSTSLPQHF. Here the CDR3 DNA reads TGTGCCAGCAGCTTAAGTACATCTCTGCCCCAGCATTTT.

The CDR3 protein is CASSPRGQTNTEAFF. CDR3 nucleotides: TGTGCCAGCAGTCCGCGGGGACAGACGAACACTGAAGCTTTCTTT. This chain links TRBV28 with TRBJ1-1; 7 bases are shared with TRBD1. The CDR3 spans 15 residues. Unmatched junction bases numbered 7, after V lost 5 bases and J lost 1 base. From germline, CDR1 is MDHEN and CDR2 SYDVKM. The whole variable domain, remainder taken from reference TRBV28 and TRBJ1-1, is DVKVTQSSRYLVKRTGEKVFLECVQDMDHENMFWYRQDPGLGLRLIYFSYDVKMKEKGDIPEGYSVSREKKERFSLILESASTNQTSMYLCASSPRGQTNTEAFFGQGTRLTVV.